This T cell receptor (beta chain) stems from a study of blood T cell repertoires in COVID-19. About the study: COVID-19 samples, acute and convalescent, were from the United States, Italy and Spain. Sample material is recorded as cDNA or gDNA derived from T cells, B-cell-depleted T cells, or PBMCs.

Authors' analysis steps: Amplification of reference gene primers was used by the study to estimate nucleated cell counts. Sequenced by immunoSEQ multiplex PCR; TCRdb stores in-frame clones only, minus some. The DNA was the basis for D and trimming; V, J and clone size are from that table. The data contain 95,000 to 110,000 clones, roughly nine tenths of them singletons. The TCR comes from a human donor in a cohort sampled during active COVID-19. Sequencing was done on a sample of peripheral blood.

In DNA, the CDR3 is TGTGCCAGCAGTTACCCCGGCACAGGGGGCCGCGAGCAGTACTTC. It translates to CASSYPGTGGREQYF. The V gene is TRBV6-5, the J gene TRBJ2-7; 9 nucleotides match TRBD1. Germline V gene data show CDR1 as MNHEY and CDR2 as SVGAGI. J lost 6 bases, V lost 2 bases, and 8 bases had no gene match. The CDR3 contains 15 residues.